These 13 T cell receptor beta chains came from one sample sequenced in a study of T cells after yellow fever vaccination. TCRdb re-analysed the 5' RACE reads in MiXCR, keeping a single row per CDR3 protein. The table records more than 200,000 distinct CDR3 sequences, approximately 3.5% of them present only once. The sequencing used PBMCs, collected 15 days after the yellow fever booster vaccination. Receptors originate from a man aged 18 to 29 who received the YFV17D yellow fever vaccine.

The table lists this clonotype with many counts. The chain links TRBV13 to TRBJ1-2; D uncertain. This CDR3 has 14 residues. Germline CDR1 PRHDT, CDR2 FYEKMQ (reference sequence). Trimming removed 3 bases from V and 5 bases from J, with 13 bases in between. The DNA for the CDR3 is TGTGCCAGCAGCTTCCGGTCAGTCGGGTATGGCTACACCTTC. Translated: CASSFRSVGYGYTF.

This clonotype was found many times. The chain combines TRBV6-2 or TRBV6-3 with TRBJ1-2, with a possible D match to TRBD1 (6 bases). V lost 7 bases and J 5 bases, leaving 14 bases between the germline ends. Germline assignment: CDR1 MNHEY and CDR2 SVGEGT. The CDR3 is 13 amino acids. CDR3 nucleotides: TGTGCCAGCAACGACCGGGACAAGTATGGCTACACCTTC. Its translation is CASNDRDKYGYTF.

This clonotype has ten or more counts. The rearrangement uses TRBV12-3 or TRBV12-4 and TRBJ1-2, with unresolved D. The V end lost 3 bases, the J end lost 6 bases, and 17 bases lay between the germline ends. The CDR3 is 15 amino acids. CDR3 sequence (DNA): TGTGCCAGCAGTTTTGACGTCGCGCGGCGGGATGGCTACACCTTC. Residues: CASSFDVARRDGYTF.

This clonotype was found many times. The chain links TRBV30 to TRBJ1-1; 7 bases line up with TRBD1. Germline values: CDR1 GTSNPN, CDR2 SVGIG (reference sequence). V was clipped by 0 bases and J by 2 bases; unmatched bases: 3. There are 14 residues in the CDR3. CDR3 loop: CAWSVTGRNTEAFF. The CDR3 DNA reads as TGTGCCTGGAGTGTGACAGGGCGAAACACTGAAGCTTTCTTT.

At least ten counts were recorded for this clonotype. The chain is built from TRBV5-1 and TRBJ1-1; D not resolved. CDR3 length: 15 amino acids. V lost 0 bases and J lost 1, with 10 bases in between. The germline V gene has CDR1 SGHRS and CDR2 YFSETQ. CDR3 in DNA: TGCGCCAGCAGCTTGGCGCTGGGAACGAACACTGAAGCTTTCTTT. Translated: CASSLALGTNTEAFF.

Many counts were recorded for this clonotype. The V call is TRBV7-9, the J call TRBJ2-5; unclear D gene. The CDR3 totals 16 residues. The germline gives CDR1 SEHNR, CDR2 FQNEAQ (reference sequence). The V gene lost 0 bases and the J gene lost 4 bases, with 15 bases spanning the gap. CDR3 DNA: TGTGCCAGCAGCTTAGCGGCCACCGAGACGGGAGAGACCCAGTACTTC. It translates to CASSLAATETGETQYF.

This clonotype occurred many times. The V gene is TRBV7-9, the J gene TRBJ2-2; no reliable D call. CDR1 and CDR2 from the germline V gene are SEHNR and FQNEAQ (reference sequence). The V end lost 0 bases, the J end lost 6 bases, and 14 bases lay between the germline ends. This CDR3 is 16 amino acids long. In nucleotides, the CDR3 is TGTGCCAGCAGCTTAGCGTTTGATGGCACTGCCGGGGAGCTGTTTTTT. It specifies CASSLAFDGTAGELFF.

This clonotype was observed at least ten times. In nucleotides, the CDR3 is TGCGCCAGCAGCCATATTATTTCAGGGGGCAGAGGGACCGGGGAGCTGTTTTTT. As protein: CASSHIISGGRGTGELFF. The J gene is TRBJ2-2, the V gene TRBV4-3; TRBD1 aligns across 8 bases. Trimming at V came to 3 bases and at J to 5 bases, leaving 14 bases not matched to a gene. Germline CDR1 is LGHNA and CDR2 is YSLEER. The CDR3 sequence is 18 residues long.

This chain links TRBV5-1 with TRBJ2-3, with D perhaps TRBD1 (5 bases). Per germline, CDR1 SGHRS and CDR2 YFSETQ. The CDR3 contains 16 residues. V lost 0 bases and J 0 bases, leaving 11 bases between the germline ends. In DNA form, the CDR3 reads TGCGCCAGCAGCTTGGCCGTTTCAGGGAGCACAGATACGCAGTATTTT. Protein product: CASSLAVSGSTDTQYF.

This clonotype came up many times. This rearrangement joins TRBV6-5 to TRBJ2-3, with unresolved D. Germline assignment: CDR1 MNHEY and CDR2 SVGAGI. V lost 6 bases and J lost 2, with 6 bases in between. The CDR3 totals 12 residues. CDR3 DNA sequence: TGTGCCAGCAGCGCAACCACAGATACGCAGTATTTT. The encoded protein is CASSATTDTQYF.

This clonotype occurred many times. The V gene is TRBV5-6, the J gene TRBJ1-2; TRBD1 agrees at 9 bases. This CDR3 region has 15 residues. J was trimmed by 4 bases and V by 3 bases; bases with no gene match: 7. Germline CDR1 reads SGHDT; CDR2 reads YYEEEE. CDR3 sequence (DNA): TGTGCCAGCAGCTGGACTACAGGGGGCTCCTATGGCTACACCTTC. Residues: CASSWTTGGSYGYTF. The full variable domain, rest sourced from reference TRBV5-6 and TRBJ1-2, is DAGVTQSPTHLIKTRGQQVTLRCSPKSGHDTVSWYQQALGQGPQFIFQYYEEEERQRGNFPDRFSGHQFPNYSSELNVNALLLGDSALYLCASSWTTGGSYGYTFGSGTRLTVV.

This clonotype has ten or more counts. The V gene is TRBV6-5, the J gene TRBJ2-3, with 15 positions matching TRBD2. The trim removed 5 bases at V and 6 bases at J, leaving 6 bases unmatched. The CDR3 runs 16 residues. Germline V gene sequence: CDR1 MNHEY, CDR2 SVGAGI. CDR3 protein: CASSGTSGGTGDTQYF. The CDR3 nucleotides are TGTGCCAGCAGTGGGACTAGCGGGGGGACAGGGGATACGCAGTATTTT.

The sample holds many counts of this clonotype. V and J are TRBV5-1 and TRBJ2-5, with 14 bases lining up with TRBD2. This CDR3 has 18 amino acids. Germline V gene lookup returns CDR1 SGHRS and CDR2 YFSETQ. Trimming at V came to 3 bases and at J to 2 bases, leaving 9 bases not matched to a gene. The CDR3 DNA reads TGCGCCAGCAGCTCGGGACTAGCGGGGGCCCATTCACAAGAGACCCAGTACTTC. As protein: CASSSGLAGAHSQETQYF.